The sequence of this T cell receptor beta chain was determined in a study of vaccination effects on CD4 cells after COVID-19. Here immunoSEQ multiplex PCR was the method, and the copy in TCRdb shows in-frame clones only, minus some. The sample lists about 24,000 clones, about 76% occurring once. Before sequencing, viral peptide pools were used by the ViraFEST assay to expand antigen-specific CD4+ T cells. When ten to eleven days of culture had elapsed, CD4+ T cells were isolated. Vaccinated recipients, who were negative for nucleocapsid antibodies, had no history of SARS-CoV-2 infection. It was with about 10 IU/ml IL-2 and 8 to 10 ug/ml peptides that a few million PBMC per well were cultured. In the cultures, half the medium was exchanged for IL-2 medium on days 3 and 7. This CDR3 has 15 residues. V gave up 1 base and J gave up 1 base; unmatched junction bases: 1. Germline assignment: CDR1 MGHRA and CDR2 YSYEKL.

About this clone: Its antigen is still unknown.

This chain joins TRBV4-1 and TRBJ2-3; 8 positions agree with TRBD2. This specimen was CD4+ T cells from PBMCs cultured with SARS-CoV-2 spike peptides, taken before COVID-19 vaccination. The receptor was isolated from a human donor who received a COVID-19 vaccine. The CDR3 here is CASSQGAGGTDTQYF. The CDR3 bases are TGCGCCAGCAGCCAAGGAGCGGGAGGCACAGATACGCAGTATTTT.